The 31 T cell receptor beta chains below all came from one sample that was sequenced in a study of T cell responses to AZD1222 COVID-19 vaccine. Method: immunoSEQ multiplex PCR; TCRdb's copy keeps in-frame clones and lacks some. The table has 150,000 to 200,000 clones, 80% to 90% seen once. The specimen comprised peripheral blood, sampled on day 0 of MenACWY control vaccination. These receptors all come from an adult in good health.

The chain is built from TRBV18 and TRBJ2-1; D is unresolved. Trimming cost V 3 bases and J 4 bases, with 7 bases left between them. The germline CDR1 and CDR2 sequences are KGHSH and LQKENI. This CDR3 is built from 13 residues. The CDR3 loop reads CASSPHKYNEQFF. The DNA of the CDR3 is TGTGCCAGCTCACCCCATAAGTACAATGAGCAGTTCTTC.

The rearrangement uses TRBV28 and TRBJ2-7, with 10 bases aligning to TRBD1. Germline loops: CDR1 MDHEN, CDR2 SYDVKM. The V gene end was trimmed by 6 bases and the J gene end by 1 base; junction bases not matched to a gene: 9. The CDR3 loop spans 16 amino acids. The CDR3 DNA follows: TGTGCCAGCAGGGGGACAGGGGCGACTCATTCCTACGAGCAGTACTTC. Its translation: CASRGTGATHSYEQYF. The entire variable domain, with the rest obtained from reference TRBV28 and TRBJ2-7, is as follows: DVKVTQSSRYLVKRTGEKVFLECVQDMDHENMFWYRQDPGLGLRLIYFSYDVKMKEKGDIPEGYSVSREKKERFSLILESASTNQTSMYLCASRGTGATHSYEQYFGPGTRLTVT.

In its sample, this clone was seen a few times. This chain links TRBV6-5 with TRBJ2-5; D is uncertain. Germline CDR1 is MNHEY and CDR2 is SVGAGI. Between the trimmed V and J ends, which lost 7 bases and 1 base, there was a span of 7 bases. This CDR3 is 12 amino acids long. The CDR3 here is CASTDFQETQYF. CDR3 bases: TGTGCCAGCACAGATTTCCAAGAGACCCAGTACTTC.

In its sample, this clone was seen a few times. V usage is TRBV6-5 and J usage is TRBJ1-5, with no clear D. From germline, CDR1 is MNHEY and CDR2 SVGAGI. The CDR3 consists of 15 residues. V was pared by 3 bases and J by 5 bases, with 14 bases between. CDR3 DNA: TGTGCCAGCAGTTATGGCCCCATGGACGATCAGCCCCAGCATTTT. It encodes CASSYGPMDDQPQHF.

The chain combines TRBV28 with TRBJ1-3; 7 positions agree with TRBD1. The CDR3 is 15 residues long. V dropped 1 base and J dropped 0; count of bases not matched to a gene: 0. CDR1 is MDHEN and CDR2 is SYDVKM in the germline V gene. The CDR3 DNA follows: TGTGCCAGCAGTTTATACAGGGGCTCTGGAAACACCATATATTTT. Encoded protein: CASSLYRGSGNTIYF.

This clone was observed once. For the CDR3, the DNA is TGTGCCAGCTCACCTCAAGAGGGCCTGAACACTGAAGCTTTCTTT. It is translated as CASSPQEGLNTEAFF. The chain recombines TRBV18 with TRBJ1-1; D ambiguous. Germline CDR1 KGHSH, CDR2 LQKENI. The germline V and J ends were trimmed by 3 bases and 0 bases, with 11 bases remaining between them. This CDR3 region has 15 residues.

The count of this clone is one. The chain carries TRBV9 and TRBJ1-4; D remains ambiguous. Per the germline V gene, CDR1 is SGDLS and CDR2 is YYNGEE. CDR3 size: 16 residues. V dropped 3 bases and J dropped 2 bases, with 14 bases sitting between them. DNA of the CDR3: TGTGCCAGCAGCGCGAACGGGGAGGGCACTAATGAAAAACTGTTTTTT. It codes for CASSANGEGTNEKLFF.

This clone was counted between two and nine times. This chain links TRBV7-9 with TRBJ2-1; D gene ambiguous. The ends were cut back, 1 base at V and 3 bases at J, with 7 bases in the middle. The germline V gene has CDR1 SEHNR and CDR2 FQNEAQ (reference sequence). The CDR3 is 14 residues long. DNA of the CDR3: TGTGCCAGCAGCTTAGTTGGAGACTACAATGAGCAGTTCTTC. This sequence encodes CASSLVGDYNEQFF.

The rearrangement links TRBV29-1 to TRBJ2-1, with D possibly being TRBD2 (6 bases). CDR3 length: 17 amino acids. The V gene lost 4 bases and the J gene lost 0 bases, with 19 bases spanning the gap. The germline CDR1 and CDR2 sequences are SQVTM and ANQGSEA. The CDR3 protein is CSVVRGMQADSYNEQFF. The CDR3 coding sequence is TGCAGCGTTGTTCGGGGGATGCAAGCGGACTCCTACAATGAGCAGTTCTTC.

J is TRBJ1-4 and V is TRBV5-1; 8 bases are shared with TRBD1. This CDR3 is 16 amino acids long. Germline CDR1 is SGHRS and CDR2 is YFSETQ. The ends lost 5 bases at V and 0 bases at J; junction bases unmatched: 6. The chain's CDR3 is CASRGQASATNEKLFF. The CDR3 region has the DNA TGCGCCAGCAGGGGACAGGCCTCAGCAACTAATGAAAAACTGTTTTTT.

The chain recombines TRBV5-5 with TRBJ1-2; no clear D. V shed 4 bases and J shed 2 bases, with 9 bases lying between them. CDR1 is SGHKS and CDR2 is YYEKEE in the germline V gene (reference sequence). The CDR3 consists of 13 residues. The CDR3 DNA sequence: TGTGCCAGCAGCCGGTCTCCCAACTATGGCTACACCTTC. It yields the protein CASSRSPNYGYTF.

The rearrangement links TRBV4-2 to TRBJ1-1; a weak D match, TRBD1 (5 bases). The CDR3 length is 18 residues. The V end was cut by 1 base, the J end by 0 bases, with 18 bases between. Germline assignment: CDR1 LGHNA and CDR2 YNFKEQ. CDR3 protein: CASSQVRPTGGMNTEAFF. CDR3 nucleotides: TGTGCCAGCAGCCAAGTGAGACCGACGGGGGGTATGAACACTGAAGCTTTCTTT.

The J gene is TRBJ2-7, the V gene TRBV27, with D possibly being TRBD1 or TRBD2 (6 bases each). This CDR3 spans 15 amino acids. V dropped 1 base and J dropped 4 bases, with 14 bases sitting between them. The germline CDR1 and CDR2 sequences are MNHEY and SMNVEV (reference sequence). CDR3 protein: CASSLYLGAGYEQYF. The CDR3 DNA sequence: TGTGCCAGCAGTTTATATCTGGGGGCGGGATACGAGCAGTACTTC.

The chain is built from TRBV9 and TRBJ2-7; tentatively, D is TRBD2 (5 bases). The length of the CDR3 is 14 residues. CDR1 is SGDLS, CDR2 YYNGEE, per germline. Between the trimmed V and J ends, which lost 3 bases and 2 bases, there was a span of 12 bases. The chain's CDR3 is CASSAYAEAYEQYF. In DNA form, the CDR3 reads TGTGCCAGCAGCGCATACGCGGAGGCCTACGAGCAGTACTTC. Looking up the rest from reference TRBV9 and TRBJ2-7 gives the full variable domain: DSGVTQTPKHLITATGQRVTLRCSPRSGDLSVYWYQQSLDQGLQFLIQYYNGEERAKGNILERFSAQQFPDLHSELNLSSLELGDSALYFCASSAYAEAYEQYFGPGTRLTVT.

Concerning this clone: This same CDR3 is encoded by further DNA sequences in the sample. The rearrangement uses TRBV28 and TRBJ2-6, with D hard to call. V was shortened by 2 bases and J by 0 bases, with 5 bases between the two germline ends. This CDR3 contains 15 residues. Germline V lookup: CDR1 MDHEN, CDR2 SYDVKM. The CDR3 DNA reads TGTGCCAGCAGTTTAGGCGCCTCTGGGGCCAACGTCCTGACTTTC. Translating it yields CASSLGASGANVLTF. The entire variable domain, with the rest obtained from reference TRBV28 and TRBJ2-6, is as follows: DVKVTQSSRYLVKRTGEKVFLECVQDMDHENMFWYRQDPGLGLRLIYFSYDVKMKEKGDIPEGYSVSREKKERFSLILESASTNQTSMYLCASSLGASGANVLTFGAGSRLTVL.

The V and J genes are TRBV28 and TRBJ2-1, with D hard to call. The CDR3 length is 11 residues. Germline values: CDR1 MDHEN, CDR2 SYDVKM. Trimming took off 8 bases at V and 8 bases at J, with 10 bases between the two ends. The CDR3 nucleotides are TGTGCCAGCTTGAACCTCGATGAGCAGTTCTTC. Translation gives CASLNLDEQFF.

This clone was detected only once. This chain connects TRBV6-2 or TRBV6-3 to TRBJ1-3, with D unresolved. V gave up 2 bases and J gave up 0 bases, with 5 bases separating them. The CDR3 runs to 14 residues. Germline CDR1 reads MNHEY; CDR2 reads SVGEGT. The CDR3 sequence is CASSYRDSGNTIYF. CDR3 nucleotide sequence: TGTGCCAGCAGTTACAGGGACTCTGGAAACACCATATATTTT.

This chain uses TRBV2 with TRBJ1-2, with TRBD1 matching over 9 bases. Germline loops: CDR1 SNHLY, CDR2 FYNNEI. The CDR3 length is 13 residues. Germline trimming cut 3 bases from V and 8 bases from J; bases unmatched to any gene: 4. As DNA, the CDR3 is TGTGCCAGCAGTGAGAGGACAGGGGACGGCTACACCTTC. Residues: CASSERTGDGYTF.

The chain uses TRBV7-9 and TRBJ1-6; D is undetermined. From germline, CDR1 is SEHNR and CDR2 FQNEAQ (reference sequence). The CDR3 is 13 amino acids. The V end lost 0 bases, the J end lost 8 bases, and 5 bases lay between the germline ends. Written as DNA, the CDR3 is TGTGCCAGCAGCTTAGCGCGATATTCACCCCTCCACTTT. Translation gives CASSLARYSPLHF.

The genes are TRBV5-1 and TRBJ1-4; 8 bases align to TRBD1. Germline V gene sequence: CDR1 SGHRS, CDR2 YFSETQ. This CDR3 is built from 16 residues. Trimming at V came to 4 bases and at J to 0 bases, leaving 5 bases not matched to a gene. The CDR3, as DNA: TGCGCCAGCAGCACAGAGACAGGGGCAACTAATGAAAAACTGTTTTTT. This encodes CASSTETGATNEKLFF.

The rearrangement joins TRBV28 to TRBJ2-3; D may be TRBD1 (6 bases). The germline V gene encodes CDR1 MDHEN and CDR2 SYDVKM. CDR3 length: 13 amino acids. V lost 2 bases to trimming and J lost 6 bases, with 9 bases between them. In DNA, the CDR3 is TGTGCCAGCAGTTTAAGGGGGTTGGATACGCAGTATTTT. It translates to CASSLRGLDTQYF.

The chain joins TRBV7-2 to TRBJ2-1; 8 bases line up with TRBD2. The CDR3 runs 16 residues. The junction had 13 bases not matched to a gene; V was cut back by 5 bases and J by 7 bases. Germline CDR1 is SGHTA and CDR2 is FQGNSA. CDR3 coding DNA: TGTGCCAGCAGCCTGGCCGGGGGGGCTCTTAGGAATGAGCAGTTCTTC. It codes for CASSLAGGALRNEQFF.

CDR3 in amino acids: CASSLAGQEETQYF. CDR3 DNA sequence: TGTGCCAGCAGCTTAGCAGGGCAGGAAGAGACCCAGTACTTC. The chain uses TRBV7-2 and TRBJ2-5; no reliable D call. The CDR3 covers 14 residues. V lost 0 bases, J lost 3 bases, and 8 bases lay in between. The germline gives CDR1 SGHTA, CDR2 FQGNSA. The variable domain in full, completed from reference TRBV7-2 and TRBJ2-5, reads GAGVSQSPSNKVTEKGKDVELRCDPISGHTALYWYRQSLGQGLEFLIYFQGNSAPDKSGLPSDRFSAERTGGSVSTLTIQRTQQEDSAVYLCASSLAGQEETQYFGPGTRLLVL.

The J gene is TRBJ1-5, the V gene TRBV19; tentatively, D is TRBD1 (6 bases). CDR1 and CDR2 from the germline V gene are LNHDA and SQIVND (reference sequence). The length of the CDR3 is 14 residues. This CDR3 is CAVRGPHSNQPQHF. The CDR3 DNA sequence: TGTGCTGTTCGGGGGCCTCATAGCAATCAGCCCCAGCATTTT.

V gene TRBV7-2 combines with J gene TRBJ1-2; no definite D call. The CDR3 consists of 13 residues. Germline V gene data show CDR1 as SGHTA and CDR2 as FQGNSA. Trimming took 8 bases from V and 2 from J, leaving 12 bases between them. CDR3 coding DNA: TGTGCCAGCCGTGGCAGCGAGAACTATGGCTACACCTTC. Translated: CASRGSENYGYTF.

Worth noting for this clone: Other nucleotide sequences from this sample produce the same CDR3. The V gene is TRBV27, the J gene TRBJ2-1, with D unclear. Trimming pared 6 bases from V and 4 bases from J, leaving 7 bases between. The germline V gene encodes CDR1 MNHEY and CDR2 SMNVEV (reference sequence). The CDR3 has 12 residues. The CDR3 loop reads CASRLTYNEQFF. The CDR3 DNA follows: TGTGCCAGCAGACTAACATACAATGAGCAGTTCTTC.

V and J are TRBV28 and TRBJ1-2, with TRBD1 as a possible D gene (6 bases). The germline V gene encodes CDR1 MDHEN and CDR2 SYDVKM. CDR3 length: 13 residues. The V end was cut by 7 bases, the J end by 4 bases, with 13 bases between. The CDR3 nucleotides are TGTGCCAGCACCCCAACAGGGTTCTATGGCTACACCTTC. This codes for CASTPTGFYGYTF.

This rearrangement joins TRBV7-8 to TRBJ2-7, with no clear D. The CDR3 sequence is 12 residues long. CDR1 and CDR2 (germline): SGHVS, FQNEAQ. The ends were cut back, 3 bases at V and 7 bases at J, with 10 bases in the middle. CDR3 amino acids: CASSLGLREQYF. The CDR3 DNA is TGTGCCAGCAGCTTGGGCCTCCGGGAGCAGTACTTC.

The J gene is TRBJ2-3, the V gene TRBV18; 14 positions match TRBD2. From germline, CDR1 is KGHSH and CDR2 LQKENI. With 3 bases clipped from V and 8 bases from J, the junction kept 1 base outside the gene matches. The CDR3 is made up of 14 amino acids. CDR3 region: CASSPGLAGGTQYF. The CDR3 DNA is TGTGCCAGCTCACCCGGACTAGCGGGGGGTACGCAGTATTTT.

The CDR3 loop is CASSRGTSGGTYEQYF. The CDR3 DNA follows: TGCGCCAGCAGCCGGGGGACTAGCGGGGGGACCTACGAGCAGTACTTC. This rearrangement joins TRBV5-1 to TRBJ2-7; 15 positions agree with TRBD2. This CDR3 spans 16 amino acids. V dropped 4 bases and J dropped 2; count of bases not matched to a gene: 4. CDR1 and CDR2 from the germline V gene are SGHRS and YFSETQ.

The chain combines TRBV7-8 with TRBJ2-1, with D maybe TRBD2 (5 bases). The length of the CDR3 is 13 residues. Germline loops: CDR1 SGHVS, CDR2 FQNEAQ. V lost 3 bases and J lost 3, with 6 bases in between. The CDR3 DNA follows: TGTGCCAGCAGCTTTGACTACTACAATGAGCAGTTCTTC. This sequence encodes CASSFDYYNEQFF.